The 17 T cell receptor beta chains given below trace back to one sample, sequenced in a study of T cells in Graves' hyperthyroidism and ophthalmopathy. Template material for amplifying TCR beta CDR3 regions consisted of RNA transcripts. The HTBI primer set was used in a first-round RT-PCR of the TCR CDR3. Using its own MiXCR run on the multiplex PCR reads, TCRdb lists one record per CDR3 protein. Among 300,000 to 400,000 distinct CDR3 sequences listed, around a fifth were seen once. The sample was blood. These receptors were obtained from a woman aged 45-59 years with Graves' hyperthyroidism.

The chain couples TRBV27 to TRBJ1-4; D gene unclear. Trimming removed 5 bases at V and 2 bases at J, with 12 bases between. The length of the CDR3 is 15 residues. Germline loops: CDR1 MNHEY, CDR2 SMNVEV (reference sequence). In DNA form, the CDR3 reads TGTGCCAGCAGTCCTTACAGAGGCACTAATGAAAAACTGTTTTTT. It yields the protein CASSPYRGTNEKLFF.

This clonotype was observed at least ten times. This sequence joins TRBV28 and TRBJ2-4; 11 nucleotides line up with TRBD2. Trimming at V came to 1 base and at J to 6 bases, leaving 5 bases not matched to a gene. Per germline, CDR1 MDHEN and CDR2 SYDVKM. The CDR3 has 16 residues. The CDR3 DNA reads TGTGCCAGCAGTTTATTTAGCGGGGGGGCCCCAAACATTCAGTACTTC. Translated: CASSLFSGGAPNIQYF.

This clonotype was picked up a small number of times. This rearrangement joins TRBV20-1 to TRBJ2-7; no reliable D call. The germline V gene has CDR1 DFQATT and CDR2 SNEGSKA (reference sequence). V was pared by 2 bases and J by 2 bases, with 7 bases between. The CDR3 consists of 12 residues. The CDR3 region has the DNA TGCAGTGCTAGATTTGGTCCCTACGAGCAGTACTTC. Protein sequence: CSARFGPYEQYF.

This sequence joins TRBV24-1 and TRBJ1-1; D may be TRBD1 (6 bases). This CDR3 has 13 residues. Trimming removed 7 bases from V and 1 base from J, with 9 bases in between. The germline gives CDR1 KGHDR, CDR2 SFDVKD. CDR3: CATRNRANTEAFF. The CDR3 DNA is TGTGCCACCAGAAACAGGGCGAACACTGAAGCTTTCTTT.

This clonotype was recorded many times. CDR3 protein: CASMQSGGATTDTQYF. The CDR3 DNA follows: TGTGCCAGCATGCAAAGCGGGGGGGCCACCACAGATACGCAGTATTTT. The chain uses TRBV18 and TRBJ2-3, with TRBD2 matching 10 bases. The CDR3 runs to 16 residues. The V and J ends lost 8 bases and 2 bases, in that order; junction bases with no gene match: 10. Germline CDR1 KGHSH, CDR2 LQKENI.

The chain combines TRBV19 with TRBJ1-5; D is unresolved. CDR1 and CDR2 from the germline V gene are LNHDA and SQIVND (reference sequence). Trimming took off 3 bases at V and 7 bases at J, with 10 bases between the two ends. This CDR3 region has 13 residues. The CDR3 here is CASSMYAEQPQHF. CDR3 bases: TGTGCCAGTAGTATGTACGCGGAACAGCCCCAGCATTTT.

This clonotype showed up just a few times. The chain carries TRBV20-1 and TRBJ2-3; 15 nucleotides agree with TRBD2. The CDR3 is made up of 18 amino acids. The V segment lost 0 bases and the J segment 3 bases; nucleotides outside the gene matches: 7. Germline CDR1 and CDR2: DFQATT and SNEGSKA (reference sequence). The CDR3: CSAREGLAGGQGTDTQYF. The CDR3 nucleotides read TGCAGTGCTAGAGAAGGACTAGCGGGAGGGCAAGGGACAGATACGCAGTATTTT.

This clonotype was picked up a small number of times. J is TRBJ2-1 and V is TRBV10-3; 14 positions agree with TRBD2. V lost 6 bases to trimming and J lost 7 bases; unmatched junction nucleotides: 14. This CDR3 is built from 18 residues. The V gene's germline CDR1 is ENHRY and CDR2 SYGVKD. DNA of the CDR3: TGTGCCATCAGGAATATGACTAGCGGGAGGGCCCTCGGGAATGAGCAGTTCTTC. Its protein is CAIRNMTSGRALGNEQFF.

This clonotype has ten or more counts. The gene calls are TRBV12-3 or TRBV12-4 and TRBJ2-7; 7 positions match TRBD1. The CDR3 is 13 residues long. V lost 7 bases to trimming and J lost 4 bases; unmatched junction nucleotides: 7. The CDR3 DNA follows: TGTGCCAGCAAAAGGGACAGCCTATACGAGCAGTACTTC. Translated: CASKRDSLYEQYF.

This clonotype occurred many times. The CDR3 is CASTYAGRSNQPQHF. The CDR3 coding sequence is TGTGCCAGCACCTATGCCGGGAGAAGCAATCAGCCCCAGCATTTT. This chain connects TRBV28 to TRBJ1-5; no firm D call. CDR1 and CDR2 (germline): MDHEN, SYDVKM. The CDR3 runs 15 residues. With 7 bases removed from V and 1 base from J, the gap between germline ends came to 14 bases. Looking up the rest from reference TRBV28 and TRBJ1-5 gives the full variable domain: DVKVTQSSRYLVKRTGEKVFLECVQDMDHENMFWYRQDPGLGLRLIYFSYDVKMKEKGDIPEGYSVSREKKERFSLILESASTNQTSMYLCASTYAGRSNQPQHFGDGTRLSIL.

This clonotype has a count of ten or more. V is TRBV27 and J is TRBJ2-1; the match to TRBD1 covers 7 bases. This CDR3 has 15 amino acids. Germline loops: CDR1 MNHEY, CDR2 SMNVEV (reference sequence). Unmatched junction bases numbered 5, after V lost 2 bases and J lost 4 bases. CDR3: CASSLPGQRYNEQFF. CDR3 in DNA: TGTGCCAGCAGTTTACCGGGACAGAGATACAATGAGCAGTTCTTC.

The chain has TRBV28 and TRBJ1-2; D not resolved. The CDR3 runs 14 residues. The germline V and J ends were trimmed by 5 bases and 4 bases, with 14 bases remaining between them. Germline CDR1 MDHEN, CDR2 SYDVKM. The CDR3 region is CASSPTLGIYGYTF. The CDR3 DNA sequence: TGTGCCAGCAGTCCCACACTAGGGATCTATGGCTACACCTTC.

The chain employs TRBV4-1 and TRBJ2-7, with D possibly being TRBD1 (6 bases). The length of the CDR3 is 14 residues. The V gene's germline CDR1 is MGHRA and CDR2 YSYEKL. The V gene lost 1 base and the J gene lost 3 bases, with 10 bases spanning the gap. The CDR3 is CASSQGTGLYEQYF. The CDR3 nucleotides are TGCGCCAGCAGCCAAGGAACAGGGCTCTACGAGCAGTACTTC.

This sequence joins TRBV2 and TRBJ1-1; D call uncertain. The CDR3 consists of 15 residues. CDR1 is SNHLY, CDR2 FYNNEI, per germline. Trimming left V 4 bases short and J 4 bases short, with 16 bases between. This CDR3 is CASSVLEARGTEAFF. The CDR3 nucleotides are TGTGCCAGCAGTGTCTTGGAGGCGCGGGGCACTGAAGCTTTCTTT.

This chain connects TRBV3-1 to TRBJ2-7; weak D call: TRBD2 (5 bases). Germline values: CDR1 LGHDT, CDR2 YNNKEL (reference sequence). This CDR3 is built from 15 residues. V was pared by 0 bases and J by 3 bases, with 12 bases between. The CDR3 sequence is CASSQESEGIYEQYF. The CDR3 region has the DNA TGTGCCAGCAGCCAAGAAAGTGAGGGCATCTACGAGCAGTACTTC.

This clonotype was observed at least ten times. The chain uses TRBV7-8 and TRBJ1-5, with D maybe TRBD1 (6 bases). Trimming cost V 2 bases and J 5 bases, with 10 bases left between them. The CDR3 totals 14 residues. From germline, CDR1 is SGHVS and CDR2 FQNEAQ. The CDR3 DNA reads TGTGCCAGCAGCTTACGCAGGGGATATCAGCCCCAGCATTTT. This codes for CASSLRRGYQPQHF.

This clonotype was seen repeatedly, ten times or more. The gene calls are TRBV5-1 and TRBJ1-3; D not resolved. The CDR3 length is 15 residues. The V gene lost 7 bases and the J gene lost 0 bases, with 14 bases spanning the gap. Germline CDR1 is SGHRS and CDR2 is YFSETQ. The CDR3 protein is CASGSDGSSGNTIYF. DNA for the CDR3: TGCGCCAGCGGCTCGGACGGCAGCTCTGGAAACACCATATATTTT.